This T cell receptor beta chain comes out of a study of T-cell memory formation after mild COVID-19. TCRdb called the 5' RACE reads again in MiXCR, with one record for every CDR3 protein. Seen here are approximately 430,000 distinct CDR3 sequences, more than 20% observed once, and the top ten hold around 13%. Sequences were obtained from PBMCs or a T cell subset sorted from them (not recorded which). The sequence was collected from an adult woman who had mild COVID-19 (a few samples of this study predate the infection). Cell type and time point are not known.

The CDR3 DNA reads as TGTGCCAGCAGCTTTGGACAGGGAGCCCAAGAGACCCAGTACTTC. As protein: CASSFGQGAQETQYF. The chain uses TRBV7-9 and TRBJ2-5; 8 positions agree with TRBD1. Losses at the gene ends were 3 bases for V and 1 base for J; bases not matched to a gene: 4. Per germline, CDR1 SEHNR and CDR2 FQNEAQ (reference sequence). The CDR3 has 15 amino acids.